Shown below are 18 T cell receptor beta chains from a single sample sequenced in a study of blood T cell repertoires in COVID-19 (TCRdb year 2020). Library creation used the immunoSEQ multiplex PCR assay. The table was pulled from immuneACCESS by TCRdb, which kept in-frame rearrangements only. Such tables lose some clones; where checked, under half of the loss comes from unresolved V genes, and the rest has no known cause. This sample holds 40,000 to 50,000 clones; over 80% were observed only once. 5.4% of the sample lies in the top ten. Material: peripheral blood. These receptors were taken from a man aged 50 to 60 with active COVID-19.

The chain joins TRBV15 to TRBJ2-7; TRBD1 matches at 11 bases. After removal of 7 bases from V and 6 bases from J, the junction contained 5 bases not matched to a gene. There are 13 residues in the CDR3. The germline CDR1 and CDR2 sequences are LNHNV and YYDKDF (reference sequence). Here the CDR3 DNA reads TGTGCCACCACCTTGGACAGGGGGCTCGAGCAGTACTTC. This translates into CATTLDRGLEQYF.

This clone was counted only a few times. The chain combines TRBV5-1 with TRBJ2-2; 7 nucleotides match TRBD1. This CDR3 has 16 amino acids. Losses at the gene ends were 4 bases for V and 0 bases for J; bases not matched to a gene: 6. The germline V gene has CDR1 SGHRS and CDR2 YFSETQ. DNA of the CDR3: TGCGCCAGCAGCCGTGGGGACAGACCGAACACCGGGGAGCTGTTTTTT. The encoded protein is CASSRGDRPNTGELFF.

J is TRBJ2-7 and V is TRBV6-5; D gene ambiguous. With 0 bases removed from V and 1 base from J, the gap between germline ends came to 10 bases. Germline CDR1 and CDR2: MNHEY and SVGAGI. The CDR3 runs 15 residues. CDR3 loop: CASSYSYTRSYEQYF. The DNA of the CDR3 is TGTGCCAGCAGTTACTCGTACACCAGATCCTACGAGCAGTACTTC.

The chain couples TRBV28 to TRBJ2-7, with 10 bases identical to TRBD1. With V trimmed by 5 bases and J by 0 bases, 7 bases remained unmatched. This CDR3 region has 16 residues. CDR1 MDHEN and CDR2 SYDVKM come from the germline V gene. CDR3 loop: CASSPTGGPHSYEQYF. The CDR3 bases are TGTGCCAGCAGTCCGACAGGGGGCCCCCACTCCTACGAGCAGTACTTC.

The count of this clone is one. This chain uses TRBV5-5 with TRBJ2-2; tentatively, D is TRBD1 (5 bases). The CDR3 length is 14 residues. V lost 4 bases, J lost 2 bases, and 9 bases lay in between. Germline assignment: CDR1 SGHKS and CDR2 YYEKEE (reference sequence). Here the CDR3 reads CASSLGPNTGELFF. The CDR3 DNA reads as TGTGCCAGCAGCCTGGGGCCCAACACCGGGGAGCTGTTTTTT.

The J gene is TRBJ2-1, the V gene TRBV3-1 (or the pseudogene TRBV3-2); D may be TRBD1 (9 bases). Trimming stripped 4 bases from V and 7 bases from J, with 35 bases between. Germline-derived CDR1 and CDR2 are LGHDT and YNNKEL (reference sequence). The CDR3 covers 21 residues. The CDR3 sequence is CASSPYFRDREGGRPRNEQFF. CDR3 nucleotide sequence: TGTGCCAGCAGCCCTTACTTCCGGGACAGGGAGGGCGGGAGGCCCAGGAATGAGCAGTTCTTC.

The chain recombines TRBV19 with TRBJ2-5, with 9 bases matching TRBD1. The V gene end was trimmed by 9 bases and the J gene end by 0 bases; junction bases not matched to a gene: 20. The CDR3 contains 19 residues. Germline V gene data show CDR1 as LNHDA and CDR2 as SQIVND (reference sequence). The CDR3 coding sequence is TGTGCCAGGCCAAGTGTGCAAGACAGGGGGTTGCGGGACCAAGAGACCCAGTACTTC. This translates into CARPSVQDRGLRDQETQYF.

CDR3 bases: TGTGCCAGCTCACCGGGACTAGCGGGGGTCTCCTACGAGCAGTACTTC. Translated: CASSPGLAGVSYEQYF. The V call is TRBV18, the J call TRBJ2-7; 14 bases are a match to TRBD2. The CDR3 has 16 amino acids. The J segment lost 0 bases and the V segment lost 3 bases, leaving 1 base of the junction unmatched. Germline values: CDR1 KGHSH, CDR2 LQKENI.

The DNA for the CDR3 is TGTGCCAGCAGTTTGGATCCAGGGGGTGTATCCTACGAGCAGTACTTC. This translates into CASSLDPGGVSYEQYF. V usage is TRBV27 and J usage is TRBJ2-7; 7 bases match TRBD1. V gave up 3 bases and J gave up 1 base; unmatched junction bases: 9. The germline gives CDR1 MNHEY, CDR2 SMNVEV (reference sequence). The CDR3 covers 16 residues.

The chain joins TRBV6-1 to TRBJ1-1; D is ambiguous. Germline V gene data show CDR1 as MNHNS and CDR2 as SASEGT. The germline V and J ends were trimmed by 0 bases and 10 bases, with 12 bases remaining between them. The CDR3 spans 13 residues. The CDR3 loop is CASSEANRPGAFF. CDR3 in DNA: TGTGCCAGCAGTGAAGCGAACAGACCAGGAGCTTTCTTT.

The J gene is TRBJ2-2, the V gene TRBV5-6; 9 bases fit TRBD2. This CDR3 region has 15 residues. The germline gives CDR1 SGHDT, CDR2 YYEEEE. V lost 0 bases, J lost 3 bases, and 0 bases stayed unmatched. The CDR3 DNA follows: TGTGCCAGCAGCTTGGGACTAGCGGACACCGGGGAGCTGTTTTTT. Its translation: CASSLGLADTGELFF. The whole variable domain, filled in from reference TRBV5-6 and TRBJ2-2, reads DAGVTQSPTHLIKTRGQQVTLRCSPKSGHDTVSWYQQALGQGPQFIFQYYEEEERQRGNFPDRFSGHQFPNYSSELNVNALLLGDSALYLCASSLGLADTGELFFGEGSRLTVL.

The chain links TRBV4-3 to TRBJ1-1; TRBD1 matches 7 bases. Germline V CDR1 and CDR2: LGHNA, YSLEER. This CDR3 has 16 amino acids. V shed 2 bases, J shed 3 bases, and the junction held 9 bases outside the gene matches. This chain's CDR3 is CASSQRQGGYDTEAFF. Written as DNA, the CDR3 is TGCGCCAGCAGCCAACGACAGGGAGGATATGACACTGAAGCTTTCTTT.

The chain carries TRBV4-1 and TRBJ1-4; the D gene is possibly TRBD1 (6 bases). From germline, CDR1 is MGHRA and CDR2 YSYEKL. Trimming pared 0 bases from V and 6 bases from J, leaving 11 bases between. The CDR3 extends over 15 amino acids. This chain's CDR3 is CASSQETGLDEKLFF. The CDR3 DNA sequence: TGCGCCAGCAGCCAAGAAACAGGGTTGGATGAAAAACTGTTTTTT.

Points on this clone: Germline and junction disagree at one end, which may indicate a read error. V and J are TRBV7-2 and TRBJ2-3, with a tentative D call TRBD2 (5 bases). This CDR3 contains 15 residues. CDR1 is SGHTA and CDR2 is FQGNSA in the germline V gene. CDR3 residues: CASSLLQGSRDTQYF. The CDR3 nucleotides read TGTGCCAGCAGCTTACTACAAGGGAGCAGAGATACGCAGTATTTT.

The rearrangement links TRBV5-4 to TRBJ1-2; tentatively, D is TRBD1 (6 bases). Germline V CDR1 and CDR2: SGHNT, YYREEE (reference sequence). V was shortened by 1 base and J by 8 bases, with 12 bases between the two germline ends. There are 13 residues in the CDR3. CDR3 in amino acids: CASSLSGAYGYTF. In DNA, the CDR3 is TGTGCCAGCAGCTTGTCAGGGGCGTACGGCTACACCTTC. Combining the CDR3 with reference TRBV5-4 and TRBJ1-2 gives the whole variable domain ETGVTQSPTHLIKTRGQQVTLRCSSQSGHNTVSWYQQALGQGPQFIFQYYREEENGRGNFPPRFSGLQFPNYSSELNVNALELDDSALYLCASSLSGAYGYTFGSGTRLTVV.

The chain combines TRBV7-9 with TRBJ2-3; tentative D call: TRBD1 (8 bases). The CDR3 is made up of 14 amino acids. Germline-derived CDR1 and CDR2 are SEHNR and FQNEAQ (reference sequence). The V end was cut by 5 bases, the J end by 3 bases, with 12 bases between. The CDR3 nucleotides are TGTGCCAGCAGCCTACAGGGGGGGACAGATACGCAGTATTTT. It yields the protein CASSLQGGTDTQYF.

The genes are TRBV19 and TRBJ2-2; 7 nucleotides align to TRBD2. Trimming cost V 4 bases and J 6 bases; bases outside gene matches: 5. The CDR3 is made up of 14 amino acids. Germline V gene data show CDR1 as LNHDA and CDR2 as SQIVND (reference sequence). The CDR3 DNA sequence: TGTGCCAGTAGTACCCGGGGAGGGGCCGGGGAGCTGTTTTTT. Protein sequence: CASSTRGGAGELFF. Combining the CDR3 with reference TRBV19 and TRBJ2-2 gives the whole variable domain DGGITQSPKYLFRKEGQNVTLSCEQNLNHDAMYWYRQDPGQGLRLIYYSQIVNDFQKGDIAEGYSVSREKKESFPLTVTSAQKNPTAFYLCASSTRGGAGELFFGEGSRLTVL.

The chain recombines TRBV9 with TRBJ2-1, with 12 bases aligning to TRBD2. CDR1 SGDLS and CDR2 YYNGEE come from the germline V gene. This CDR3 is 15 amino acids long. The trim removed 6 bases at V and 5 bases at J, leaving 6 bases unmatched. CDR3 coding DNA: TGTGCCAGCAACCCCGCTAGCGGGGGGGACAATGAGCAGTTCTTC. It translates to CASNPASGGDNEQFF.